Listed below are T cell receptor beta chains from one sample, sequenced in a study of blood T cell repertoires in COVID-19. Libraries were prepared by immunoSEQ multiplex PCR; TCRdb keeps only in-frame clonotypes and omits some of them. The sample includes tens of thousands of clones, around 85% of them seen just once. Sequencing was done on a sample of peripheral blood. These receptors came from an older man with acute or convalescent COVID-19. Each CDR3 is given with its conserved first and last residue. The D gene is left open where the match is weak. Size is stated for part of the rows, as once, few or many counts, or as a class when the clone is expanded.

TRBV7-2	.	TRBJ2-5	TRBD2	CASSPGLARETQYF	TGTGCCAGCAGCCCCGGACTAGCCCGAGAGACCCAGTACTTC
TRBV29-1	.	TRBJ2-5	.	CSVAAAVQETQYF	TGCAGCGTTGCGGCGGCAGTACAAGAGACCCAGTACTTC
TRBV5-1	.	TRBJ2-5	TRBD2	CASSSTSGLAGGETQYF	TGCGCCAGCAGCTCCACAAGTGGACTAGCGGGTGGGGAGACCCAGTACTTC
TRBV6-5	.	TRBJ1-5	.	CASRDTHLAYQPQHF	TGTGCCAGCAGGGACACACACCTTGCCTATCAGCCCCAGCATTTT
TRBV9	.	TRBJ1-1	.	CASSPYRENTEAFF	TGTGCCAGCAGCCCTTACAGGGAGAACACTGAAGCTTTCTTT
TRBV24-1	.	TRBJ2-3	TRBD2	CATSDLVGLAGGPKSTDTQYF	TGTGCCACCAGTGATCTCGTCGGACTAGCGGGAGGCCCTAAAAGCACAGATACGCAGTATTTT
TRBV18	.	TRBJ1-6	TRBD1	CASSLGTRDSGSPLHF	TGTGCCAGCTCACTCGGGACCCGGGACAGCGGTTCACCCCTCCACTTT
TRBV3-1/TRBV3-2	.	TRBJ2-3	.	CASSQGQGRNTQYF	TGTGCCAGCAGCCAAGGCCAGGGGAGAAATACGCAGTATTTT
TRBV5-4	.	TRBJ2-3	TRBD2	CASSPIILAGGDTQYF	TGTGCCAGCAGCCCGATAATTTTAGCGGGGGGAGATACGCAGTATTTT
TRBV6-2/TRBV6-3	.	TRBJ1-6	.	CASSYTRGRNSPLHF	TGTGCCAGCAGTTACACCAGGGGACGTAATTCACCCCTCCACTTT
TRBV5-1	once	TRBJ2-2	.	CASSSQSLIPPGGELFF	TGCGCCAGCAGTTCCCAAAGTCTAATCCCGCCCGGCGGGGAGCTGTTTTTT
TRBV18	.	TRBJ2-5	.	CASSPSRGGETQYF	TGTGCCAGCTCACCAAGCAGGGGTGGGGAGACCCAGTACTTC
TRBV18	.	TRBJ1-1	.	CASSPPAGLNTEAFF	TGTGCCAGCTCACCACCGGCAGGCCTGAACACTGAAGCTTTCTTT
TRBV7-8	few	TRBJ2-2	.	CASSYQQSGFAGELFF	TGTGCCAGCAGCTATCAACAAAGCGGCTTCGCCGGGGAGCTGTTTTTT
TRBV12-3/TRBV12-4	.	TRBJ1-1	.	CASSFLTGTEAFF	TGTGCCAGCAGTTTCCTAACGGGGACTGAAGCTTTCTTT
TRBV28	once	TRBJ1-5	.	CASTRSNQPQHF	TGTGCCAGCACCCGTAGCAATCAGCCCCAGCATTTT
TRBV6-5	.	TRBJ1-2	TRBD1	CASTDRRENYGYTF	TGTGCCAGCACGGACAGGAGGGAAAACTATGGCTACACCTTC
TRBV19	few	TRBJ1-2	TRBD1	CASSFRDRGRIVWYGYTF	TGTGCCAGTAGTTTCCGGGACAGGGGGCGGATAGTTTGGTATGGCTACACCTTC
TRBV19	.	TRBJ2-7	.	CASSISRGHEQYF	TGTGCCAGTAGTATAAGTAGGGGCCACGAGCAGTACTTC
TRBV7-8	.	TRBJ2-1	.	CASRHPRYNEQFF	TGTGCCAGCAGACACCCTAGATACAATGAGCAGTTCTTC
TRBV9	.	TRBJ2-3	.	CASSVEDTPSTDTQYF	TGTGCCAGCAGCGTAGAGGACACCCCTAGCACAGATACGCAGTATTTT
TRBV19	.	TRBJ2-1	.	CASSSHPSSYTYNEQFF	TGTGCCAGTAGTTCGCATCCTAGTTCGTATACCTACAATGAGCAGTTCTTC
TRBV5-5	.	TRBJ1-5	.	CASSWEGGNQPQHF	TGTGCCAGCAGCTGGGAAGGGGGCAATCAGCCCCAGCATTTT
TRBV19	.	TRBJ2-5	TRBD2	CASSISGREGGETQYF	TGTGCCAGTAGTATCTCCGGGCGGGAGGGCGGAGAGACCCAGTACTTC
TRBV5-1	.	TRBJ1-4	.	CASSRRQVATNEKLFF	TGCGCCAGCAGCCGGCGACAGGTGGCAACTAATGAAAAACTGTTTTTT
TRBV3-1/TRBV3-2	.	TRBJ2-2	.	CASSPRGGNTGELFF	TGTGCCAGCAGCCCCCGAGGGGGAAATACCGGGGAGCTGTTTTTT
TRBV24-1	.	TRBJ2-5	TRBD1	CATSDVGQAQETQYF	TGTGCCACCAGTGATGTTGGACAGGCGCAAGAGACCCAGTACTTC